This TCR beta chain was recovered during a study of blood T cell repertoires in COVID-19 (dated by TCRdb to about 2020). Turning to the overall study: Samples covering the acute and convalescent phases of COVID-19 were provided by collaborators in the United States, Italy and Spain. The prospective study material was composed of cDNA or gDNA derived from T cells, B-cell-depleted T cells, or PBMCs. Where HLA class I and class II types were available, the types were taken from metadata supplied by the sample provider, not from assay-based typing. Samples came from the ongoing ImmuneRACE study (first 160 participants) plus 1,254 subjects from 6 global collaborators. The dataset comprised deeply sampled blood TCRbeta repertoires from subjects exposed to, actively infected with, or recovered from COVID-19. The repertoires were released in a freely available public database meant as a resource for research on the immune response to SARS-CoV-2. The sample metadata nearly always contained a de-identified subject ID, COVID-19 status, age in years and sex.

Comments on this clone: The target of this receptor is not known. No much larger clone exists at a distance of one base, and base qualities are not known.

The collaborating institutions used their own protocols to collect whole blood in K2EDTA tubes. For TCRbeta analysis, collaborators shipped samples in one of three forms: frozen whole blood, isolated PBMCs, or DNA extracted from either of those sample types. The immunoSEQ Assay, a bias-controlled multiplex PCR, was used to amplify TCRbeta CDR3 regions from genomic DNA. The source study handled its data this way. Nucleated cell counts per sample were estimated from amplification of reference gene primers within the assay. To quantify the absolute abundance of each unique TCRbeta CDR3 rearrangement, sequence reads were collapsed and filtered. For each sample, productive Simpson clonality was calculated as the square root of Simpson's diversity index across productive rearrangements. Entries here come from immuneACCESS through TCRdb and include only in-frame sequences with V and J called. Some clones fail to appear in such tables; in the studies checked, an unresolved V gene covers under half of the shortfall, and the cause of the remainder is unknown. The V and J calls and clone size come from that table; D and trimming were worked out from the DNA. Counted in this sample were about 42,000 clones; approximately 85% of them appeared once. The top ten clones comprise 10% to 15% of the sample.

Paper-wide results and their limitations: The quantity of clinical and demographic metadata differed by source and by participant and was supplied without curation.

Based on the germline V gene, the CDR1 and CDR2 sequences are SGHRS and YFSETQ. Reading from cysteine to phenylalanine, the CDR3 counts 17 amino acids. Only CDR3 DNA is held: 51 bases, read in frame from base 1. Unmatched junction bases come to 10, with V trimmed by 3 bases and J by 2 bases. Recombination connected TRBV5-1 to TRBJ2-5; 10 central bases correspond to TRBD2. The specimen was peripheral blood. The TCR comes from a human donor in a cohort sampled during active COVID-19. The CDR3 sequence is CASSSLAGVPGQETQYF. The nucleotide sequence is TGCGCCAGCAGCTCCCTAGCGGGGGTCCCGGGACAAGAGACCCAGTACTTC.